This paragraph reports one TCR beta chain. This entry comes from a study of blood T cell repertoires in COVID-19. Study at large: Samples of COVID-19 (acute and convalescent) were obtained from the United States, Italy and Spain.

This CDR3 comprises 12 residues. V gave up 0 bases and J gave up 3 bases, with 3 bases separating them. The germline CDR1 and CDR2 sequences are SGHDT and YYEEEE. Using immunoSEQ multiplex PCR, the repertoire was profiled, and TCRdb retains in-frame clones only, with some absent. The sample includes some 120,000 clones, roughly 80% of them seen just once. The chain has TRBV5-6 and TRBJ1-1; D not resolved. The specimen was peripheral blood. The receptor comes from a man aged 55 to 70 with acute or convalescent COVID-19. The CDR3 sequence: CASSLGDTEAFF. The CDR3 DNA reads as TGTGCCAGCAGCTTGGGCGACACTGAAGCTTTCTTT.